These 10 T cell receptor beta chains were sequenced from one sample in a study of T cell clonality in common variable immunodeficiency. The method was immunoSEQ multiplex PCR; TCRdb's version includes in-frame clones alone and lacks a portion of them. The repertoire consists of 35,000 to 50,000 clones, none detected only once. The source material was peripheral blood mononuclear cells. Receptor source: a person between 18 and 75 years old in good health.

This clone was seen at least ten times. The missing CDR3 end, 3 residues past where the read stops, is filled in from the germline J gene. V gene TRBV19 combines with J gene TRBJ1-5; 7 bases agree with TRBD1. V dropped 5 bases and J dropped 5; count of bases not matched to a gene: 6. Germline V gene lookup returns CDR1 LNHDA and CDR2 SQIVND (reference sequence). This CDR3 region has 14 residues. Here the CDR3 reads CASSVGQSYQPQHF. The covered CDR3 bases are TGTGCCAGTAGTGTGGGACAGAGCTATCAGCCC.

This clone was counted between two and nine times. The CDR3 end falls 3 residues outside the read, so it is completed with the germline J gene. The chain uses TRBV7-9 and TRBJ1-2; D unclear. CDR1 and CDR2 (germline): SEHNR, FQNEAQ (reference sequence). The CDR3 has 14 amino acids. CDR3 bases read: TGTGCCAGCAGCTCCTCCCAGGCCACAGATACC. Amino acid sequence: CASSSSQATDT. The whole CDR3 protein reads CASSSSQATDTYTF.

This clone has a count of ten or more. The read halts 3 residues ahead of the CDR3 end, with the missing end drawn from the germline J gene. This rearrangement joins TRBV10-3 to TRBJ2-7; possible D gene TRBD2, 6 bases. CDR3 length equals 14 residues. Germline loops: CDR1 ENHRY, CDR2 SYGVKD. The V and J ends lost 4 bases and 5 bases respectively, with 15 bases between them. The DNA read from the CDR3 is TGTGCCATCAGTGGAATCCCGGACTACGACGAG. Its translation: CAISGIPDYDE. The complete CDR3 reads CAISGIPDYDEQYF.

This clone was counted many times. The missing CDR3 end, 3 residues past where the read stops, is filled in from the germline J gene. The chain employs TRBV29-1 and TRBJ2-2; TRBD1 matches at 9 bases. This CDR3 contains 15 residues. V was pared by 4 bases and J by 6 bases, with 9 bases of the junction left unmatched. Per germline, CDR1 SQVTM and CDR2 ANQGSEA. CDR3 loop: CSVVSGTGFAGELFF. The sequenced part of the CDR3 DNA is TGCAGCGTTGTCTCCGGGACAGGGTTCGCCGGGGAG.

This clone has ten or more counts. The missing CDR3 end, 3 residues past where the read stops, is filled in from the germline J gene. This rearrangement joins TRBV20-1 to TRBJ1-4, with unresolved D. V lost 3 bases and J lost 0, with 17 bases in between. Germline CDR1 reads DFQATT; CDR2 reads SNEGSKA (reference sequence). The CDR3 consists of 17 residues. CDR3: CSASGGRGRPTNEKLFF. Partial CDR3 DNA: TGCAGTGCTAGCGGTGGGCGGGGAAGACCAACTAATGAAAAA.

This clone was observed many times. The CDR3 bases that were read are TGCAGCGTTGCAAGACTAGCGGGATCTAGGGTCTACAATGAG. It is translated as CSVARLAGSRVYNE. The entire CDR3 reads CSVARLAGSRVYNEQFF. The chain uses TRBV29-1 and TRBJ2-1, with 11 bases matching TRBD2. The read ends 3 residues before the CDR3 terminus; that terminus is restored from the germline J gene. The CDR3 totals 17 residues. Per germline, CDR1 SQVTM and CDR2 ANQGSEA. V was clipped by 4 bases and J by 3 bases; unmatched bases: 11.

This clone appeared many times. Sequencing ends 3 residues short of the CDR3 end; the germline J gene provides the rest. This chain connects TRBV5-4 to TRBJ1-5, with D perhaps matching TRBD1 (6 bases). CDR1 is SGHNT, CDR2 YYREEE, per germline (reference sequence). V lost 2 bases and J 2 bases, leaving 8 bases between the germline ends. This CDR3 has 14 amino acids. CDR3 sequence: CASSLQGGNQPQHF. The CDR3 bases that were read are TGTGCCAGCAGCTTACAGGGCGGCAATCAGCCC.

This clone appeared many times. The read terminates 3 residues before the CDR3 end, so the remaining end is supplied by the germline J gene. The rearrangement uses TRBV20-1 and TRBJ2-1; TRBD2 agrees at 9 bases. The germline CDR1 and CDR2 sequences are DFQATT and SNEGSKA (reference sequence). CDR3 size: 17 residues. J gave up 6 bases and V 1 base, and 13 bases lay outside the gene matches. CDR3 DNA, as far as it was read: TGCAGTGCTAGAGGCGGCGCGGGAGGGCCAAAGTCCAATGAG. Translation: CSARGGAGGPKSNE. The entire CDR3 reads CSARGGAGGPKSNEQFF.

Notes on this clone: One end of the junction fails to match germline, which may point to a read error. The covered CDR3 bases are TGCGGTGCTCCCCTGGACAGCGGGGCCACAGATACG. It codes for CGAPLDSGATDT. The entire CDR3 sequence reads CGAPLDSGATDTQYF. The chain couples TRBV20-1 to TRBJ2-3; weak D call: TRBD2 (7 bases). The observed sequence ends 3 residues before the CDR3 terminus, with the missing tail filled in from the germline J gene. The CDR3 length is 15 residues. Germline loops: CDR1 DFQATT, CDR2 SNEGSKA (reference sequence).

This clone was recorded at least ten times. The CDR3 end lies 3 residues beyond the end of the read and is filled in from the germline J gene. The chain couples TRBV18 to TRBJ2-7, with 8 bases that match TRBD1. The germline V gene encodes CDR1 KGHSH and CDR2 LQKENI. This CDR3 has 14 residues. V lost 2 bases to trimming and J lost 3 bases; unmatched junction nucleotides: 3. The covered CDR3 bases are TGTGCCAGCTCACCAAGCAGGGGGCACTACGAG. It encodes CASSPSRGHYE. The CDR3 in full is CASSPSRGHYEQYF.